This TCR beta chain was recorded in a study of blood T cell repertoires in COVID-19. Overall study: PBMCs, B-cell-depleted T cells, or T cells provided the cDNA or gDNA that made up the material.

V trimming: 1 base; J trimming: 2 bases; junction bases outside the gene matches: 5. The CDR3 loop spans 15 amino acids. Germline V gene sequence: CDR1 MNHNS, CDR2 SASEGT. The method was immunoSEQ multiplex PCR; TCRdb's version includes in-frame clones alone and lacks a portion of them. The sample holds approximately 270,000 clones; 85% to 90% are singletons and the top ten take about 0.8%. V and J are TRBV6-1 and TRBJ2-7, with 7 nucleotides matching TRBD1. This clonotype was sampled from a man aged 25-45 years with acute or convalescent COVID-19. Sequencing input: peripheral blood. CDR3 protein: CASSEVAQGAYEQYF. CDR3 nucleotides: TGTGCCAGCAGTGAAGTGGCCCAGGGGGCCTACGAGCAGTACTTC.